A single sample is the source of the 22 T cell receptor beta chains below, sequenced in a study of blood T cell repertoires in COVID-19. Assay used: immunoSEQ multiplex PCR; TCRdb lists only in-frame clones, some missing. The profile shows hundreds of thousands of clones, around 86% of them singletons. Input material: peripheral blood. All receptors derive from a woman aged 25 to 39 with active or convalescent COVID-19.

CDR3 amino acids: CASSFGRQGFHTQYF. DNA of the CDR3: TGTGCCAGCAGTTTTGGTCGGCAGGGGTTTCATACGCAGTATTTT. J is TRBJ2-3 and V is TRBV27, with a tentative D call TRBD1 (6 bases). CDR1 is MNHEY and CDR2 is SMNVEV in the germline V gene (reference sequence). The CDR3 runs to 15 residues. Deletions cut 3 bases from V and 7 bases from J, with 17 bases between.

The chain is built from TRBV7-8 and TRBJ1-5; TRBD1 aligns across 9 bases. The V gene's germline CDR1 is SGHVS and CDR2 FQNEAQ. V lost 5 bases to trimming and J lost 3 bases; unmatched junction nucleotides: 14. This CDR3 has 18 amino acids. The CDR3 sequence: CASSATGTGLQSNQPQHF. CDR3 nucleotides: TGTGCCAGCAGCGCCACCGGGACAGGGTTACAGTCCAATCAGCCCCAGCATTTT.

The chain employs TRBV2 and TRBJ2-3; 10 nucleotides align to TRBD2. CDR1 and CDR2 from the germline V gene are SNHLY and FYNNEI. The CDR3 extends over 13 amino acids. Germline trimming cut 11 bases from V and 6 bases from J; bases unmatched to any gene: 8. This CDR3 is CAFLAGAKDTQYF. The CDR3 nucleotides read TGTGCCTTTCTAGCGGGGGCCAAGGATACGCAGTATTTT.

The chain employs TRBV5-6 and TRBJ1-5; D ambiguous. The CDR3 is 16 amino acids. V lost 4 bases and J 2 bases, leaving 16 bases between the germline ends. CDR1 is SGHDT and CDR2 is YYEEEE in the germline V gene. Here the CDR3 reads CASSAGIGWGNQPQHF. DNA for the CDR3: TGTGCCAGCAGCGCGGGCATAGGGTGGGGCAATCAGCCCCAGCATTTT.

The rearrangement links TRBV19 to TRBJ1-5, with a weak D call TRBD1 (6 bases). The CDR3 sequence is 13 residues long. Germline CDR1 is LNHDA and CDR2 is SQIVND (reference sequence). V was shortened by 2 bases and J by 8 bases, with 10 bases between the two germline ends. The CDR3 protein is CASSIQGYEPQHF. The CDR3 region has the DNA TGTGCCAGTAGTATACAGGGGTATGAGCCCCAGCATTTT.

The CDR3 nucleotides are TGTGCCAGCAGCCCACGGCGGGGGGACAGTCGGGCCTACGAGCAGTACTTC. Its translation: CASSPRRGDSRAYEQYF. The chain uses TRBV7-9 and TRBJ2-7, with D perhaps TRBD2 (8 bases). CDR3 length equals 17 residues. The germline V and J ends were trimmed by 5 bases and 2 bases, with 22 bases remaining between them. Germline values: CDR1 SEHNR, CDR2 FQNEAQ (reference sequence).

In its sample, this clone was seen once. The chain recombines TRBV20-1 with TRBJ1-6; no firm D call. This CDR3 comprises 15 residues. Germline loops: CDR1 DFQATT, CDR2 SNEGSKA (reference sequence). V lost 3 bases, J lost 6 bases, and 15 bases lay in between. The CDR3 DNA reads as TGCAGTGCTAGTTCCGCAACAACTACTAATTCACCCCTCCACTTT. Its translation: CSASSATTTNSPLHF.

This clone has just a few counts. The V gene is TRBV7-2, the J gene TRBJ2-1, with TRBD2 matching over 12 bases. The germline V gene has CDR1 SGHTA and CDR2 FQGNSA. V lost 1 base, J lost 7 bases, and 5 bases stayed unmatched. There are 16 residues in the CDR3. The CDR3 protein is CASSLDWTSGTNEQFF. The CDR3 DNA reads as TGTGCCAGCAGCTTAGATTGGACTAGCGGGACTAATGAGCAGTTCTTC.

The V call is TRBV2, the J call TRBJ1-1; D gene uncertain. Germline V CDR1 and CDR2: SNHLY, FYNNEI. The germline V and J ends were trimmed by 1 base and 8 bases, with 8 bases remaining between them. CDR3 length: 12 amino acids. The CDR3, as DNA: TGTGCCAGCAGTGAAGGTAACAAGGAAGCTTTCTTT. Translated, it gives CASSEGNKEAFF.

This chain uses TRBV5-6 with TRBJ1-2; unclear D gene. CDR1 SGHDT and CDR2 YYEEEE come from the germline V gene. The CDR3 runs to 13 residues. The germline V and J ends were trimmed by 0 bases and 8 bases, with 11 bases remaining between them. DNA of the CDR3: TGTGCCAGCAGCTTGGGTCGCACCGGGGGCTACACCTTC. Translation gives CASSLGRTGGYTF. The full variable domain, in which reference TRBV5-6 and TRBJ1-2 provide the parts outside the CDR3, is DAGVTQSPTHLIKTRGQQVTLRCSPKSGHDTVSWYQQALGQGPQFIFQYYEEEERQRGNFPDRFSGHQFPNYSSELNVNALLLGDSALYLCASSLGRTGGYTFGSGTRLTVV.

The genes are TRBV5-1 and TRBJ1-4; TRBD1 is a possible D gene (5 bases). From germline, CDR1 is SGHRS and CDR2 YFSETQ. V shed 4 bases and J shed 6 bases, with 16 bases lying between them. The CDR3 sequence is 15 residues long. The CDR3 sequence is CASSHNGSRDEKLFF. The CDR3 DNA follows: TGCGCCAGCAGCCACAACGGGAGCAGGGATGAAAAACTGTTTTTT.

The gene calls are TRBV7-9 and TRBJ1-1; the D is unclear. Germline V gene lookup returns CDR1 SEHNR and CDR2 FQNEAQ (reference sequence). Trimming cost V 5 bases and J 1 base, with 8 bases left between them. There are 13 residues in the CDR3. The CDR3: CASSRGQNTEAFF. For the CDR3, the DNA is TGTGCCAGCAGCCGCGGCCAGAACACTGAAGCTTTCTTT.

The chain carries TRBV13 and TRBJ1-1, with D perhaps matching TRBD1 (6 bases). Trimming pared 6 bases from V and 3 bases from J, leaving 17 bases between. This CDR3 spans 15 amino acids. Germline V gene sequence: CDR1 PRHDT, CDR2 FYEKMQ (reference sequence). The CDR3 reads CASRPANRVYTEAFF. For the CDR3, the DNA is TGTGCCAGCAGGCCAGCGAACAGGGTCTACACTGAAGCTTTCTTT.

The chain has TRBV4-1 and TRBJ2-4, with a weak D call TRBD1 (6 bases). Deletions cut 0 bases from V and 3 bases from J, with 18 bases between. The CDR3 has 18 residues. Per germline, CDR1 MGHRA and CDR2 YSYEKL. CDR3 sequence: CASSQEGPGVLGKNIQYF. The CDR3 DNA follows: TGCGCCAGCAGCCAAGAAGGTCCAGGGGTCCTTGGCAAAAACATTCAGTACTTC.

The rearrangement uses TRBV18 and TRBJ1-3, with D possibly TRBD1 on 6 matching bases. The CDR3 consists of 13 residues. V lost 3 bases, J lost 9 bases, and 12 bases lay in between. Germline CDR1 is KGHSH and CDR2 is LQKENI. CDR3 DNA: TGTGCCAGCTCACCGGACGGGGGGCTCACCATATATTTT. Translating gives CASSPDGGLTIYF.

For this clone: At one end, the junction sequence differs from germline, possibly due to a read error. The genes are TRBV7-2 and TRBJ2-1; D is possibly TRBD1 (5 bases). Looked up from germline, CDR1 is SGHTA and CDR2 is FQGNSA. CDR3 length: 14 amino acids. Here the CDR3 reads CASSYGHPNNGQFF. In DNA, the CDR3 is TGTGCCAGCAGCTACGGACATCCCAATAATGGGCAGTTCTTC.

In the case of this clone: Other DNA sequences of this sample code for an identical CDR3. The chain employs TRBV15 and TRBJ1-2, with 8 bases matching TRBD1. This CDR3 contains 13 residues. Germline V gives CDR1 LNHNV, CDR2 YYDKDF (reference sequence). V gave up 3 bases and J gave up 7 bases; unmatched junction bases: 4. The CDR3 spells CATSRDRVGGYTF. As DNA, the CDR3 is TGTGCCACCAGCAGGGACAGGGTTGGTGGCTACACCTTC.

The V and J genes are TRBV19 and TRBJ1-3; D is undetermined. Germline V CDR1 and CDR2: LNHDA, SQIVND (reference sequence). This CDR3 is 14 amino acids long. V dropped 3 bases and J dropped 4 bases, with 10 bases sitting between them. The CDR3 sequence is CASSIGLGGNTIYF. Written as DNA, the CDR3 is TGTGCCAGTAGTATTGGACTCGGAGGAAACACCATATATTTT.

V gene TRBV19 combines with J gene TRBJ1-5, with D possibly matching TRBD1 (6 bases). The CDR3 runs to 16 residues. V was pared by 3 bases and J by 6 bases, with 18 bases between. CDR1 is LNHDA, CDR2 SQIVND, per germline (reference sequence). CDR3: CASSINTGIGAQPQHF. The CDR3 region has the DNA TGTGCCAGTAGTATTAATACAGGGATAGGGGCTCAGCCCCAGCATTTT.

A single count supports this clone. The chain joins TRBV19 to TRBJ2-7; D is perhaps TRBD1 (5 bases). V was cut by 5 bases and J by 2 bases, with 13 bases left in between. Germline V gene data show CDR1 as LNHDA and CDR2 as SQIVND (reference sequence). This CDR3 comprises 14 residues. The chain's CDR3 is CASSDSPATYEQYF. The CDR3 nucleotides are TGTGCCAGTAGTGACAGTCCGGCCACCTACGAGCAGTACTTC.

The CDR3 bases are TGTGCCAGCAGCCCGCTTGGGGCCTTGGCGGAGACCCAGTACTTC. This encodes CASSPLGALAETQYF. This chain uses TRBV27 with TRBJ2-5; D may be TRBD1 (5 bases). The CDR3 runs to 15 residues. Germline V gene data show CDR1 as MNHEY and CDR2 as SMNVEV (reference sequence). V shed 6 bases and J shed 5 bases, with 19 bases lying between them.

This clone was recorded a few times. The CDR3 DNA is TGTGCCAGCAGCTCCCCGCTAGATCTCTCTGGAAACACCATATATTTT. The encoded protein is CASSSPLDLSGNTIYF. V usage is TRBV5-6 and J usage is TRBJ1-3, with D hard to call. Per the germline V gene, CDR1 is SGHDT and CDR2 is YYEEEE. There are 16 residues in the CDR3. V lost 3 bases to trimming and J lost 0 bases, with 13 bases between them.